Listed below are T cell receptor beta chains from one sample, sequenced in a study of T-cell memory formation after mild COVID-19. TCRdb fed the 5' RACE reads into MiXCR, producing one record per CDR3 protein. This sample has about 170,000 distinct CDR3 sequences, with around 13% found just once. The source material was PBMCs or a T cell subset sorted from them (not recorded which). Receptor source: a man aged 18 to 30 who had mild COVID-19 (a few samples of this study predate the infection). Cell type and time point are not known. Each CDR3 is given with its conserved first and last residue. The D gene is left open where the match is weak. Some rows mark clone size as missing; the rest say once, few, many or name a class of expanded clone.

d_gene,abundance,v_gene,j_gene,CDR3nt,CDR3aa
-,-,TRBV30,TRBJ2-4,TGTGCCTGGAGTGTACTAGTCTCCGCCAAAAACATTCAGTACTTC,CAWSVLVSAKNIQYF
-,-,TRBV5-1,TRBJ1-2,TGCGCCAGCAGCTTGATCGATGGCTACACCTTC,CASSLIDGYTF
TRBD2,once,TRBV11-2,TRBJ2-7,TGTGCCAGCAGCTCCCCCCCCCCGGGGGGTAGGTACGAGCAGTACTTC,CASSSPPPGGRYEQYF
-,few,TRBV5-1,TRBJ2-3,TGCGCCAGCAGCGAGATCCCGCTAGGTGGCACAGATACGCAGTATTTT,CASSEIPLGGTDTQYF
TRBD2,-,TRBV7-2,TRBJ2-3,TGTGCCAGCAGCTTCCCGGGACTAGCGGTAACAGATACGCAGTATTTT,CASSFPGLAVTDTQYF
-,few,TRBV20-1,TRBJ1-3,TGCAGTGCTAGCCCGGTTGGAGGAAACACCATATATTTT,CSASPVGGNTIYF
-,-,TRBV6-5,TRBJ1-2,TGTGCCAGCAGTTACTCTGGCAGGCGGGATGGCTACACCTTC,CASSYSGRRDGYTF
-,-,TRBV5-1,TRBJ2-5,TGCGCCAGCAGCTCGGGCCCAGAAGAGACCCAGTACTTC,CASSSGPEETQYF
-,few,TRBV7-9,TRBJ1-4,TGTGCCAGCAGCTTAAGGACGAATAAGGAAAAACTGTTTTTT,CASSLRTNKEKLFF
TRBD2,few,TRBV10-2,TRBJ2-1,TGCGCCAGCAGCCCTGAGCGGGGGTCATACAATGAGCAGTTCTTC,CASSPERGSYNEQFF
-,-,TRBV20-1,TRBJ2-1,TGCAGTGCTAGAGAAGTAACGGGGGCCGGTGAGCAGTTCTTC,CSAREVTGAGEQFF
-,-,TRBV15,TRBJ2-5,TGTGCCACCAGCGGGGGTGGAGAGACCCAGTACTTC,CATSGGGETQYF
TRBD1,many,TRBV7-2,TRBJ2-3,TGTGCCAGCAGCTTCAACCGGGACAGGTTGTATTTT,CASSFNRDRLYF
-,many,TRBV7-2,TRBJ2-3,TGTGCCAGCAGCTTCCTGGATACGCAGTATTTT,CASSFLDTQYF
-,few,TRBV7-9,TRBJ2-5,TGTGCCAGCAGCTTAGCCAGCCTCCCCGAGACCCAGTACTTC,CASSLASLPETQYF